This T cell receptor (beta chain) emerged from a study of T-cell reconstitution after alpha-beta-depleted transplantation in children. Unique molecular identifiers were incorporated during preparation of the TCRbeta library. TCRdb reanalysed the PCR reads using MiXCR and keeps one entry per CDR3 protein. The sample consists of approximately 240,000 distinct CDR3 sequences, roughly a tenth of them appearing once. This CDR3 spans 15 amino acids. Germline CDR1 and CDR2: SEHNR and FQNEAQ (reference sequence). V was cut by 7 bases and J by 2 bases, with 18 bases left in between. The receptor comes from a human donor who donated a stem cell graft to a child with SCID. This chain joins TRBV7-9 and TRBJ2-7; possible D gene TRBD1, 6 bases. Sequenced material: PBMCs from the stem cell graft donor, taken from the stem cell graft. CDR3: CASTTNRDGTYEQYF. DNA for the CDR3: TGTGCCAGCACCACAAACAGGGACGGAACCTACGAGCAGTACTTC.